The entry below describes one T cell receptor beta chain. Antigen unknown. This record comes from a study of cytomegalovirus exposure and HLA in healthy donors. Germline CDR1 is SGDLS and CDR2 is YYNGEE. V was clipped by 3 bases and J by 6 bases; unmatched bases: 12. CDR3 length: 18 residues. Findings and limits, study-wide: Presence/absence analyses took donor sequencing depth as roughly uniform.

In the PCR, 60 Vbeta and 13 Jbeta primers were used. TCRdb's table, derived via immunoSEQ multiplex PCR, lists solely in-frame clones and lacks some. This table holds around 140,000 clones, roughly 80% found once. The sequenced material came from PBMCs. V gene TRBV9 combines with J gene TRBJ2-2; 12 bases map to TRBD1. This TCR was recovered from a female donor in good health and CMV-seronegative. CDR3 nucleotides: TGTGCCAGCAGCGAGGGGGCGGGGGACAGGGGGCGATCCGGGGAGCTGTTTTTT. It specifies CASSEGAGDRGRSGELFF. The full variable domain, its missing parts supplied by reference TRBV9 and TRBJ2-2, is DSGVTQTPKHLITATGQRVTLRCSPRSGDLSVYWYQQSLDQGLQFLIQYYNGEERAKGNILERFSAQQFPDLHSELNLSSLELGDSALYFCASSEGAGDRGRSGELFFGEGSRLTVL.